In its sample, the clone carrying this T cell receptor beta chain was seen a few times. Antigen unknown. The germline CDR1 and CDR2 sequences are MNHEY and SVGAGI. The CDR3 sequence is 15 residues long. The J segment lost 2 bases and the V segment lost 4 bases, leaving 6 bases of the junction unmatched. The sample is drawn from a study of response to subunit inactivated influenza vaccine. Overall study findings and caveats: Each seasonal flu vaccination may recruit only limited new T cells, authors suggested.

TCRdb reprocessed the RT-PCR reads via MiXCR and lists one record per CDR3 protein. The table includes 700,000 to 800,000 distinct CDR3 sequences, around 18% detected once. This clonotype was obtained from a man between 50 and 59 years old who received an inactivated influenza vaccine. The chain joins TRBV6-5 to TRBJ2-3, with TRBD1 matching over 7 bases. This specimen consisted of PBMCs from blood, obtained 5 days after vaccination. CDR3 loop: CASSLTGFYTDTQYF. The CDR3 region has the DNA TGTGCCAGCAGTTTGACAGGGTTCTACACAGATACGCAGTATTTT.